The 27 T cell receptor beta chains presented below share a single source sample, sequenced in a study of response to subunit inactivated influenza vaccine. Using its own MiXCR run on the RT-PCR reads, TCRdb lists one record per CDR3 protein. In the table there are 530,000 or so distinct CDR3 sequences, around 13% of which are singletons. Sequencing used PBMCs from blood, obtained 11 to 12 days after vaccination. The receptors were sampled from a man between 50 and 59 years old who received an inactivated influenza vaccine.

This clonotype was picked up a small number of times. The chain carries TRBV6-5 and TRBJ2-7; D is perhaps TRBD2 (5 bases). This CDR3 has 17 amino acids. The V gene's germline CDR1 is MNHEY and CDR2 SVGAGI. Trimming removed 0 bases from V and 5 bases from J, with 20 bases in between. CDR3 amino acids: CASSYSPTGLQGNEQYF. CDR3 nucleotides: TGTGCCAGCAGTTACTCCCCCACCGGACTCCAAGGTAACGAGCAGTACTTC.

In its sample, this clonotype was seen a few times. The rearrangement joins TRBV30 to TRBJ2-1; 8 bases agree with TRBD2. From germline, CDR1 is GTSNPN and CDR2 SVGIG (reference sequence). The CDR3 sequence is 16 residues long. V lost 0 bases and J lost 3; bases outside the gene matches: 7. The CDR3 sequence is CAWSVGLAGSYNEQFF. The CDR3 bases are TGTGCCTGGAGTGTAGGGTTAGCGGGAAGCTACAATGAGCAGTTCTTC.

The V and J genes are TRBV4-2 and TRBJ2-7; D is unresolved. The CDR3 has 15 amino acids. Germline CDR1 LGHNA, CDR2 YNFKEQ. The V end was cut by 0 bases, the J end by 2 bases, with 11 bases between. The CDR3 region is CASSQDREAAYEQYF. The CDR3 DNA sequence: TGTGCCAGCAGCCAAGATCGAGAGGCCGCCTACGAGCAGTACTTC.

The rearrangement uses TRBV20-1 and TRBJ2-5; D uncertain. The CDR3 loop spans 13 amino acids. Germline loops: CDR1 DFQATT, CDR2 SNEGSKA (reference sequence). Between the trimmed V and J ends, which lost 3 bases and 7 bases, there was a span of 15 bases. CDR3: CSASRSVALTQYF. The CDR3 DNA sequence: TGCAGTGCTAGTCGGTCGGTAGCCCTGACCCAGTACTTC.

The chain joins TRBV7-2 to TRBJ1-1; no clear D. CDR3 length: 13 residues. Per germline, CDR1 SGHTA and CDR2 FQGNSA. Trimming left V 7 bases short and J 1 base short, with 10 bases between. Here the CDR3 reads CASNPAGNTEAFF. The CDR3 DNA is TGTGCCAGCAACCCTGCCGGGAACACTGAAGCTTTCTTT. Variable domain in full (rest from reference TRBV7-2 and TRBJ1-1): GAGVSQSPSNKVTEKGKDVELRCDPISGHTALYWYRQSLGQGLEFLIYFQGNSAPDKSGLPSDRFSAERTGGSVSTLTIQRTQQEDSAVYLCASNPAGNTEAFFGQGTRLTVV.

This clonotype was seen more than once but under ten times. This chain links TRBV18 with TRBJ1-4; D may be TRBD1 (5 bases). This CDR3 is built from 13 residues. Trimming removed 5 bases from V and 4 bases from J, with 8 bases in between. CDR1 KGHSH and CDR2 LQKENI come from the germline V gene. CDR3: CASSSGLNEKLFF. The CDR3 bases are TGTGCCAGCTCATCAGGGCTTAATGAAAAACTGTTTTTT.

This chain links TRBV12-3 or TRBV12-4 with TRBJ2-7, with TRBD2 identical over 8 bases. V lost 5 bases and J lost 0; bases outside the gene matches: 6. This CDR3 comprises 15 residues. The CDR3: CASSPSGSYSYEQYF. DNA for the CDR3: TGTGCCAGCAGTCCCAGCGGGAGCTACTCCTACGAGCAGTACTTC.

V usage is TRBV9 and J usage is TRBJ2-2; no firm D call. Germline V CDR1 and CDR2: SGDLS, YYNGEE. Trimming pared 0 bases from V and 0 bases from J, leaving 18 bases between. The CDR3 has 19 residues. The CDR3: CASSVVLGSQQANTGELFF. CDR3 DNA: TGTGCCAGCAGCGTAGTCCTCGGTTCCCAGCAGGCGAACACCGGGGAGCTGTTTTTT.

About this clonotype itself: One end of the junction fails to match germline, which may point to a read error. CDR3 region: CTSSLAGDYGYTF. CDR3 sequence (DNA): TGCACCAGCAGCTTGGCGGGGGACTATGGCTACACCTTC. The V gene is TRBV5-1, the J gene TRBJ1-2; tentatively, D is TRBD1 (5 bases). CDR1 is SGHRS and CDR2 is YFSETQ in the germline V gene. This CDR3 has 13 amino acids.

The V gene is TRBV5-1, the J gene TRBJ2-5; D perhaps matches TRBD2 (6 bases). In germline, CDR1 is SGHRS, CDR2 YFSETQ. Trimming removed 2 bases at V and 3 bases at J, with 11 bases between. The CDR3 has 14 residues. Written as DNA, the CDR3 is TGCGCCAGCAGCTTTCAGGGAGGCGAAGAGACCCAGTACTTC. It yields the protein CASSFQGGEETQYF.

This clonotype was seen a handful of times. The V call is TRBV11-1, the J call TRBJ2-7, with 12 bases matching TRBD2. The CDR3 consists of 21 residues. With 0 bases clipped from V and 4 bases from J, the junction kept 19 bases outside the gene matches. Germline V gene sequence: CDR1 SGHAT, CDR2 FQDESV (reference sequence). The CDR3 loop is CASSLAETGTKRLAGVYEQYF. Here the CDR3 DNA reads TGTGCCAGCAGCTTAGCGGAGACAGGGACCAAAAGACTAGCGGGAGTGTACGAGCAGTACTTC.

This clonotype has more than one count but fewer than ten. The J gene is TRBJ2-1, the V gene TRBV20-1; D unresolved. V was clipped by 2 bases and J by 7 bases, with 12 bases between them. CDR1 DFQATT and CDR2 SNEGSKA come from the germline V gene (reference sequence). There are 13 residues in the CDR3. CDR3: CSARSQSWNEQFF. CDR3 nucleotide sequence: TGCAGTGCTAGAAGTCAATCGTGGAATGAGCAGTTCTTC.

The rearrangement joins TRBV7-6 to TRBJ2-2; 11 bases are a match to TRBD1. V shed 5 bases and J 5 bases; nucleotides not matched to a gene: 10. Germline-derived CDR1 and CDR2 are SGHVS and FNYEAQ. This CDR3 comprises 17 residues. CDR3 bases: TGTGCCAGCAGCCCCGCCCCCGGACAGGGGGCTACCGGGGAGCTGTTTTTT. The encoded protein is CASSPAPGQGATGELFF.

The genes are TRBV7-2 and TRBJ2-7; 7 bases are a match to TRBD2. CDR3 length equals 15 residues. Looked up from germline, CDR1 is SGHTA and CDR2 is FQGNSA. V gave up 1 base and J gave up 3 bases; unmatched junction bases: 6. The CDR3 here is CASSLDWSGIYEQYF. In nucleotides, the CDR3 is TGTGCCAGCAGCTTAGACTGGAGCGGGATCTACGAGCAGTACTTC.

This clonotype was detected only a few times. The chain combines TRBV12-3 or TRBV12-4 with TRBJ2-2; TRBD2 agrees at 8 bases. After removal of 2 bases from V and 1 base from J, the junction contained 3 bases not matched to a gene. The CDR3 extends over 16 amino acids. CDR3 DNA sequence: TGTGCCAGCAGTTTAAGGCTAGCGGGGAACACCGGGGAGCTGTTTTTT. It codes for CASSLRLAGNTGELFF.

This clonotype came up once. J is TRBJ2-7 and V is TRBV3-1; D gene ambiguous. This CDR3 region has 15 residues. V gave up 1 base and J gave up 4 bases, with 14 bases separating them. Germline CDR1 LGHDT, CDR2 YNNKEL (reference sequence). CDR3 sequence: CASSQVSHVRYEQYF. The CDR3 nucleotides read TGTGCCAGCAGCCAAGTCTCGCACGTTCGATACGAGCAGTACTTC.

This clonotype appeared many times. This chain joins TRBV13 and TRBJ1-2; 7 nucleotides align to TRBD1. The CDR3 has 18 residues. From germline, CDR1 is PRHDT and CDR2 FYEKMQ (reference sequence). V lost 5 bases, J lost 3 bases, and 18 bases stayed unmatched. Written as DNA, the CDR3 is TGTGCCAGCAGCCCTATTTCTGGTGGTGACAGGGAAGACTATGGCTACACCTTC. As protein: CASSPISGGDREDYGYTF.

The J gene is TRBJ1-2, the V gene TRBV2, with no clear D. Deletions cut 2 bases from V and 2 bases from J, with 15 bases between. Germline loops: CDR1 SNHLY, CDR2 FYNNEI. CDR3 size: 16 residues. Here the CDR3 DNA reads TGTGCCAGCAGTGAATCGCAAGGCGGCCTAAACTATGGCTACACCTTC. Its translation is CASSESQGGLNYGYTF.

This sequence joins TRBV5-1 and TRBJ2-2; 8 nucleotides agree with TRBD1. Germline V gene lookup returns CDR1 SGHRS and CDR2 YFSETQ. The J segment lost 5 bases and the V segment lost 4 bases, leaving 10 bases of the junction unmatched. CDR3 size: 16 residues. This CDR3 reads CASSVGARGQTGELFF. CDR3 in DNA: TGCGCCAGCAGCGTAGGCGCCAGGGGGCAGACCGGGGAGCTGTTTTTT.

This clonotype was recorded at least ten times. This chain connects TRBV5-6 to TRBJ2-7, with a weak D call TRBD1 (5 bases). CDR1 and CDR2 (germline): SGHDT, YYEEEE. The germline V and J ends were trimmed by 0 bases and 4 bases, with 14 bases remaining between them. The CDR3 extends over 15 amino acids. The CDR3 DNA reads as TGTGCCAGCAGCTTGGGATCGCAGCAGGGATACGAGCAGTACTTC. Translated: CASSLGSQQGYEQYF.

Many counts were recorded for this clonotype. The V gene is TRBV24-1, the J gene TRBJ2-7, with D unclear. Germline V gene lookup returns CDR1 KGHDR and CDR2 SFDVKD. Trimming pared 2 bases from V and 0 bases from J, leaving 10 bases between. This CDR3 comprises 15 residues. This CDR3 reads CATSDSGPSSYEQYF. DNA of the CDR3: TGTGCCACCAGTGATTCCGGGCCAAGCTCCTACGAGCAGTACTTC.

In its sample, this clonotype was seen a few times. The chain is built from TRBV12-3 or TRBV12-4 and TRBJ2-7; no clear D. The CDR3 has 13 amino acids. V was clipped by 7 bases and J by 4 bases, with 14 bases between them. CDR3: CASTNLGRYEQYF. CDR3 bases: TGTGCCAGCACCAACTTAGGTCGGTACGAGCAGTACTTC.

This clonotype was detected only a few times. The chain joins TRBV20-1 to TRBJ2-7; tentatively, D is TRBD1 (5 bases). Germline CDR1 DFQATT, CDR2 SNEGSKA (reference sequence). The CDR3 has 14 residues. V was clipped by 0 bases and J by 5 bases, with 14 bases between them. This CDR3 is CSARDARVNNEQYF. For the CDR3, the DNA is TGCAGTGCTAGAGATGCCAGGGTCAACAACGAGCAGTACTTC.

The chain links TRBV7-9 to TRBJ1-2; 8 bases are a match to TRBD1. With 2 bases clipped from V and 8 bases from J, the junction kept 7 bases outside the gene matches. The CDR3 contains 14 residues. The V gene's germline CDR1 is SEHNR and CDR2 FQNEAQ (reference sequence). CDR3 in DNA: TGTGCCAGCAGCTTAACAGGGGGGCTAAACGGCTACACCTTC. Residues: CASSLTGGLNGYTF.

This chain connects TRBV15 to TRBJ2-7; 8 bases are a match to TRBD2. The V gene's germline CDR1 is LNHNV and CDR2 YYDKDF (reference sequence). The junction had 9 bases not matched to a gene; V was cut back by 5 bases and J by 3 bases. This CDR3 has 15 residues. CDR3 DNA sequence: TGTGCCACCAGCGAGCAAGCGGGAGTCCACTACGAGCAGTACTTC. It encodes CATSEQAGVHYEQYF.

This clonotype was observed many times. Here the CDR3 reads CASSFYGTEQFF. CDR3 sequence (DNA): TGTGCCAGCAGTTTCTACGGGACTGAGCAGTTCTTC. This chain uses TRBV12-3 or TRBV12-4 with TRBJ2-1; possibly TRBD1 or TRBD2 for D (5 bases each). There are 12 residues in the CDR3. V lost 3 bases and J lost 9, with 9 bases in between.

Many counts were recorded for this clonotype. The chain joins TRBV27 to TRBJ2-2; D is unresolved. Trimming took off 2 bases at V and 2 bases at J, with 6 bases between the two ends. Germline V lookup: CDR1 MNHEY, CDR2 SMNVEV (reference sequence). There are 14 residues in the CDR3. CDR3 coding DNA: TGTGCCAGCAGTTTAAGACACAACACCGGGGAGCTGTTTTTT. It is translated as CASSLRHNTGELFF.